Following are 21 T cell receptor beta chains from one sample sequenced in a study of cytomegalovirus exposure and HLA in healthy donors. It was with 60 Vbeta and 13 Jbeta primers that the PCR ran. Libraries were prepared by immunoSEQ multiplex PCR; TCRdb keeps only in-frame clonotypes and omits some of them. The sample records more than 150,000 clones, roughly nine tenths being singletons. The sample was PBMCs. The receptors were gathered from a girl under three years old in good health and CMV-seronegative.

This chain uses TRBV16 with TRBJ2-1, with 9 bases identical to TRBD1. CDR1 is KGHSY, CDR2 FQNENV, per germline. This CDR3 spans 13 amino acids. Trimming at V came to 6 bases and at J to 7 bases, leaving 4 bases not matched to a gene. The CDR3 DNA is TGTGCCAGCAGGCGACAGGGGGGGAATGAGCAGTTCTTC. Translation gives CASRRQGGNEQFF.

This rearrangement joins TRBV7-2 to TRBJ2-7; 7 bases fit TRBD2. With V trimmed by 1 base and J by 5 bases, 8 bases remained unmatched. This CDR3 region has 15 residues. CDR1 and CDR2 from the germline V gene are SGHTA and FQGNSA. The CDR3: CASSLVFGGEDEQYF. The CDR3 DNA sequence: TGTGCCAGCAGCTTAGTATTTGGGGGGGAAGACGAGCAGTACTTC. The variable domain in full, with the rest retrieved from reference TRBV7-2 and TRBJ2-7, is GAGVSQSPSNKVTEKGKDVELRCDPISGHTALYWYRQSLGQGLEFLIYFQGNSAPDKSGLPSDRFSAERTGGSVSTLTIQRTQQEDSAVYLCASSLVFGGEDEQYFGPGTRLTVT.

The chain has TRBV5-4 and TRBJ2-5, with 7 positions matching TRBD2. The CDR3 totals 15 residues. Germline lookup yields CDR1 SGHNT and CDR2 YYREEE (reference sequence). With V trimmed by 3 bases and J by 4 bases, 9 bases remained unmatched. For the CDR3, the DNA is TGTGCCAGCAGCTCCCATGCGGGAGCTCCAGAGACCCAGTACTTC. It is translated as CASSSHAGAPETQYF.

This clone was seen more than once but under ten times. This chain joins TRBV30 and TRBJ1-5; 7 bases align to TRBD1. CDR3 length: 13 residues. CDR1 and CDR2 (germline): GTSNPN, SVGIG (reference sequence). V lost 1 base to trimming and J lost 9 bases; unmatched junction nucleotides: 6. Here the CDR3 DNA reads TGTGCCTGGAGTGGACAGGGAGATCGGCCCCAGCATTTT. It specifies CAWSGQGDRPQHF.

A single count supports this clone. The rearrangement uses TRBV6-1 and TRBJ2-6, with D maybe TRBD2 (5 bases). This CDR3 comprises 15 residues. Trimming took off 6 bases at V and 1 base at J, with 10 bases between the two ends. Germline CDR1 reads MNHNS; CDR2 reads SASEGT. CDR3 DNA: TGTGCCAGCAGCCGGGGAGCGTCTGGGGCCAACGTCCTGACTTTC. Its protein product is CASSRGASGANVLTF.

The chain links TRBV6-1 to TRBJ1-4, with 8 bases aligning to TRBD1. V was pared by 4 bases and J by 4 bases, with 2 bases of the junction left unmatched. Germline V lookup: CDR1 MNHNS, CDR2 SASEGT. This CDR3 region has 14 residues. Here the CDR3 reads CASSVGQVNEKLFF. In DNA, the CDR3 is TGTGCCAGCAGTGTGGGACAGGTTAATGAAAAACTGTTTTTT.

With regard to this clone: Other DNA sequences in the same sample also yield this CDR3. The chain joins TRBV2 to TRBJ2-2; D gene ambiguous. V was cut by 5 bases and J by 3 bases, with 4 bases left in between. The germline V gene encodes CDR1 SNHLY and CDR2 FYNNEI. The CDR3 covers 12 residues. The CDR3 here is CASSRDTGELFF. CDR3 nucleotides: TGTGCCAGCAGTCGGGACACCGGGGAGCTGTTTTTT.

The chain is built from TRBV5-4 and TRBJ2-2; possibly TRBD2 for D (6 bases). Trimming took 4 bases from V and 2 from J, leaving 15 bases between them. Germline loops: CDR1 SGHNT, CDR2 YYREEE (reference sequence). CDR3 length: 16 residues. The CDR3, as DNA: TGTGCCAGCAGCCCTAGTCCTAGCGAAAACACCGGGGAGCTGTTTTTT. Translating it yields CASSPSPSENTGELFF.

The chain uses TRBV15 and TRBJ2-4; the D is unclear. This CDR3 comprises 12 residues. CDR1 LNHNV and CDR2 YYDKDF come from the germline V gene (reference sequence). V lost 2 bases and J 7 bases, leaving 6 bases between the germline ends. This CDR3 is CATSRPRNIQYF. In nucleotides, the CDR3 is TGTGCCACCAGCAGACCCCGGAACATTCAGTACTTC.

The chain joins TRBV5-8 to TRBJ1-1, with a tentative D call TRBD1 (6 bases). CDR1 and CDR2 from the germline V gene are SGHTS and YDEGEE. The V end was cut by 2 bases, the J end by 5 bases, with 7 bases between. The CDR3 totals 12 residues. This chain's CDR3 is CASSFTGTEAFF. The CDR3, as DNA: TGTGCCAGCAGCTTTACAGGGACTGAAGCTTTCTTT. Full variable domain (outside the CDR3, taken from reference TRBV5-8 and TRBJ1-1): EAGVTQSPTHLIKTRGQQATLRCSPISGHTSVYWYQQALGLGLQFLLWYDEGEERNRGNFPPRFSGRQFPNYSSELNVNALELEDSALYLCASSFTGTEAFFGQGTRLTVV.

Notes on this clone: Other DNA sequences in the same sample also yield this CDR3. The chain links TRBV5-4 to TRBJ2-6; D is ambiguous. In germline, CDR1 is SGHNT, CDR2 YYREEE (reference sequence). V lost 0 bases, J lost 0 bases, and 4 bases lay in between. The CDR3 consists of 15 residues. The CDR3 sequence is CASSLGGSGANVLTF. CDR3 coding DNA: TGTGCCAGCAGCTTGGGCGGCTCTGGGGCCAACGTCCTGACTTTC.

The chain carries TRBV5-4 and TRBJ2-5; 10 bases fit TRBD2. The DNA matches TRBJ2-7 better at its end, which makes the J call doubtful. This CDR3 is 16 amino acids long. CDR1 and CDR2 from the germline V gene are SGHNT and YYREEE (reference sequence). DNA for the CDR3: TGTGCCAGCAGCTTGGAAGGAAGCGGGAGGGCCTACGAGCAGTACTTC. This translates into CASSLEGSGRAYEQYF.

The chain recombines TRBV4-1 with TRBJ2-4; possible D gene TRBD2, 6 bases. The CDR3 has 19 residues. Trimming stripped 2 bases from V and 12 bases from J, with 32 bases between. Germline CDR1 MGHRA, CDR2 YSYEKL. CDR3 DNA: TGCGCCAGCAGCCAAATCTCGCTGGATGTTTGGGGACTCCGAAGGGGTCAGTACTTC. This gives the protein CASSQISLDVWGLRRGQYF.

The V call is TRBV6-5, the J call TRBJ2-3; D uncertain. The CDR3 runs to 15 residues. V shed 5 bases and J shed 1 base, with 13 bases lying between them. Germline values: CDR1 MNHEY, CDR2 SVGAGI. The CDR3 loop is CASSTARWGTDTQYF. The CDR3 region has the DNA TGTGCCAGCAGTACCGCCAGGTGGGGCACAGATACGCAGTATTTT.

The V and J genes are TRBV7-9 and TRBJ1-5; no clear D gene. Trimming pared 2 bases from V and 0 bases from J, leaving 5 bases between. The CDR3 contains 14 residues. Germline V lookup: CDR1 SEHNR, CDR2 FQNEAQ (reference sequence). For the CDR3, the DNA is TGTGCCAGCAGCTTACAGGATAGCAATCAGCCCCAGCATTTT. It yields the protein CASSLQDSNQPQHF.

The rearrangement links TRBV7-8 to TRBJ1-5; TRBD1 might be the D (5 bases). Germline V gene lookup returns CDR1 SGHVS and CDR2 FQNEAQ. Trimming left V 2 bases short and J 4 bases short, with 12 bases between. The CDR3 length is 15 residues. The CDR3 here is CASSLWGEGNQPQHF. The CDR3 nucleotides are TGTGCCAGCAGCTTATGGGGGGAGGGGAATCAGCCCCAGCATTTT. Supplemented by reference TRBV7-8 and TRBJ1-5, the full variable domain reads GAGVSQSPRYKVAKRGQDVALRCDPISGHVSLFWYQQALGQGPEFLTYFQNEAQLDKSGLPSDRFFAERPEGSVSTLKIQRTQQEDSAVYLCASSLWGEGNQPQHFGDGTRLSIL.

V is TRBV11-2 and J is TRBJ2-1; D perhaps matches TRBD2 (6 bases). Germline-derived CDR1 and CDR2 are SGHAT and FQNNGV. The V end lost 5 bases, the J end lost 7 bases, and 9 bases lay between the germline ends. The CDR3 totals 12 residues. The CDR3 spells CASSIRENEQFF. The CDR3 DNA reads TGTGCCAGCAGCATCCGGGAGAATGAGCAGTTCTTC.

The J gene is TRBJ2-5, the V gene TRBV5-1, with TRBD2 identical over 7 bases. CDR1 and CDR2 from the germline V gene are SGHRS and YFSETQ. The CDR3 is 15 residues long. Trimming cost V 5 bases and J 5 bases; bases outside gene matches: 12. The DNA of the CDR3 is TGCGCCAGCAGTCGGGACCCCAGGGAGGGCGAGACCCAGTACTTC. It encodes CASSRDPREGETQYF.

With regard to this clone: One end of the junction fails to match germline, which may point to a read error. The V and J genes are TRBV10-3 and TRBJ1-6; a possible D gene is TRBD1 (5 bases). This CDR3 is built from 12 residues. Germline CDR1 reads ENHRY; CDR2 reads SYGVKD. CDR3 DNA: TGTGCCGTCCAGGGAAATAACTCACCCCTCCACTTT. It specifies CAVQGNNSPLHF.

The sample holds one count of this clone. The chain uses TRBV5-1 and TRBJ2-7, with D perhaps TRBD1 (6 bases). This CDR3 is built from 15 residues. Germline values: CDR1 SGHRS, CDR2 YFSETQ. The V end was cut by 4 bases, the J end by 1 base, with 15 bases between. CDR3 loop: CASSRQWTESYEQYF. The CDR3 DNA is TGCGCCAGCAGCCGACAATGGACAGAGTCCTACGAGCAGTACTTC.

The chain couples TRBV27 to TRBJ2-1, with 8 bases matching TRBD2. The V segment lost 4 bases and the J segment 4 bases; nucleotides outside the gene matches: 15. Germline V gene sequence: CDR1 MNHEY, CDR2 SMNVEV (reference sequence). The CDR3 is 18 amino acids. CDR3 region: CASSSRPTSGSGYNEQFF. The CDR3 bases are TGTGCCAGCAGTTCCCGCCCTACCAGCGGGAGTGGATACAATGAGCAGTTCTTC.